The sequence of this T cell receptor (beta chain) was determined in a study of shared clonotypes between healthy human individuals (dated by TCRdb to 2020 to 2022). Looking at the study overall: Two women and three men aged 18 to 49 years were included in the cohort. For each donor, CD4 naive and CD4 memory were each given three plates, CD8 naive was given two plates, and CD8 memory was given one plate. To estimate repertoire size and how much clonotypes are shared between individuals, the study performed deep sequencing of blood TCR repertoires from five healthy adults. To increase sequencing depth and limit assay-specific biases, different laboratories used diverse techniques to prepare libraries and sequence TCR repertoires. Leukapheresis yielded between about 0.8 and 9.5 billion PBMCs per donor.

As for this clone: No antigen is known for it. The sample holds no much larger clone one base away, and base qualities are not on file.

Using the deep immunoSEQ assay, TCR CDR3 regions were amplified from genomic DNA by multiplex PCR. Genomic DNA extracted from each cell subset was distributed evenly over all wells of several immunoSEQ 96-well plates, and each plate served as one replicate. Each replicate PCR for sorted subsets received about 200 ng genomic DNA, equal to roughly 33,000 T cell genomes. Purified libraries were measured with a Qubit 3.0 fluorometer, size-checked on a Bioanalyzer 2100, and measured again with the KAPA Library Quantification kit. Every immunoSEQ 96-well plate was sequenced on a separate single-read 150-cycle Illumina NextSeq 550 flow cell. In the source study's methods: Because only junctional sequences without quality scores were contained in the immunoSEQ output, filtering matching that applied to full-length reads could not be performed. To assign V/J genes and CDR3, sequences were annotated against IMGT germline references using PyIR, a Python wrapper for IgBLAST v1.9. Reads were removed for weak V/J assignments (E-value above 1e-6), missing CDR3, stop codons, out-of-frame junctions, or ambiguous translated residues. V3J clonotypes were defined as sequences sharing the same inferred V gene, J gene, and CDR3 amino acid sequence. Percentage overlap between repertoires was calculated by dividing the number of shared unique clonotypes by the size of the smaller repertoire. RTK rarefaction, the Chao1 estimator, and Recon v2.1 estimates of unobserved clonotypes were used to assess repertoire richness. For all TCRbeta clonotypes obtained by the gDNA method from a few donors, generation probabilities were computed with OLGA. TCRdb stores this immuneACCESS table with in-frame sequences only. Part of the clones is absent; in the studies checked, under half of the shortfall reflects unresolved V genes, and no reason is known for the rest. V and J calls and clone size are as listed in that table; D and trimming were resolved from the DNA. A total of about 2 million clones appear in this sample, 85% to 95% of them only once. The ten top clones hold 0.9% to 1.3% of the sample.

Points the paper makes about the study in general: Because the study included only a small number of donors, the genetic and exposure-history diversity represented was limited. Compared with non-shared clonotypes, the clonotypes found in all four sorted-subset donors had higher generation probabilities. Incomplete sequencing was indicated by rarefaction of sorted-subset datasets, despite the large sequencing depth. Sharing across a few donors was observed for about 5% of naive CD4, under 4% of naive CD8, roughly 2.4% of memory CD4, and over 0.3% of memory CD8 clonotypes. Pairwise subsampling indicated that sequencing depth was expected to affect the degree of clonotype sharing among donors. Sampling was limited to blood, and TCR repertoires in tissue likely differ from TCR repertoires in blood. Naive subsets generally had larger estimated clonotype richness than memory subsets did.

Relative to germline, V is missing 5 bases and J is missing 1 base, with 7 bases of the junction outside any gene match. From a lookup of the germline V gene, CDR1 and CDR2 are MNHEY and SVGAGI. From the cysteine up to the phenylalanine, the CDR3 has a length of 15 residues. The retained sequence is limited to the CDR3, 45 bases, with the frame set at the first base. CD8 naive samples were CD45RO-negative cells positively selected for CCR7, giving a CD45RA+CCR7+ population that excluded TemRA cells. Donors were healthy HIV-negative adults with no recently reported acute infections or vaccinations. Every donor was a Caucasian adult residing in Nashville, Tennessee, USA. After blood collection by leukapheresis, PBMCs were isolated using Ficoll-Histopaque density gradient centrifugation and then cryopreserved in the vapor phase of liquid nitrogen. Analytical flow cytometry was used to check the purity and quantity of each magnetically sorted T cell population. From each sorted fraction, genomic DNA was isolated and quantified by UV absorbance on a Nanodrop 2000c.

The source of this sequence is a man between 18 and 29 years old in good health. The V and J genes are TRBV6-5 and TRBJ2-7, with 8 bases matching TRBD2. The sequencing input was naive CD8+ T cells sorted from blood. This specimen's cell subset or site label, per the study, means: CD45RA+CCR7+. The sequence in DNA is TGTGCCAGCAGTCCCTTTGCGGGAGGATCCTACGAGCAGTACTTC. Translated, it gives CASSPFAGGSYEQYF.